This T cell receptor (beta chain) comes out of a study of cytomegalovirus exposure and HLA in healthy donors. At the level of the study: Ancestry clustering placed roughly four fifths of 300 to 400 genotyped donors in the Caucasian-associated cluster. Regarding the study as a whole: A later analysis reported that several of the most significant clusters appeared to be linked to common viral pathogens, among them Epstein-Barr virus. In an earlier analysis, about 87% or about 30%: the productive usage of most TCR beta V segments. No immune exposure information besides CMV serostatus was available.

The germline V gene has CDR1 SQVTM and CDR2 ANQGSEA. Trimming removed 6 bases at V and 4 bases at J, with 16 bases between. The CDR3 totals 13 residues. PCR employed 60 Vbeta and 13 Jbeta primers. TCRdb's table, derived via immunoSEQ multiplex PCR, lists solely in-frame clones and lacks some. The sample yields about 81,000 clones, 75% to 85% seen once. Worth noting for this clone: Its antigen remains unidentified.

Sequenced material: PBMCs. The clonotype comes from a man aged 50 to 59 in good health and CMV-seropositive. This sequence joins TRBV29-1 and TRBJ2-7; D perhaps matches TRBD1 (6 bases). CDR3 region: CSVESVQGYEQYF. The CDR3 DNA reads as TGCAGCGTAGAGAGCGTACAGGGATACGAGCAGTACTTC.